The entry below describes one T cell receptor beta chain. The antigen remains undetermined. The sample belongs to a study of CD8 T cells in ankylosing spondylitis. Germline lookup yields CDR1 SGHDT and CDR2 YYEEEE. The ends were cut back, 4 bases at V and 7 bases at J, with 15 bases in the middle. The CDR3 totals 13 residues. Making the TCR beta libraries involved quantitative 5'-RACE with molecular barcodes. From the 5' RACE reads, TCRdb called clonotypes with MiXCR, one entry per CDR3 protein. The sample has under 200,000 distinct CDR3 sequences, 9.5% to 10% seen once; the top ten hold about 15%. Study findings and constraints: As reported, disease-linked clones showed significant enrichment in matched ankylosing spondylitis synovial fluid. Disease-linked clones proved CD8+ and comparatively uncommon in peripheral blood.

The J gene is TRBJ2-7, the V gene TRBV5-6; D possibly corresponds to TRBD1 (6 bases). The TCR comes from a female donor with ankylosing spondylitis or in good health (not recorded which). The sample comprised blood, either unsorted or a sorted T cell fraction (not recorded which). CDR3 DNA sequence: TGTGCCAGCAGCGGACAGCCCCGGGTAGAGCAGTACTTC. It is translated as CASSGQPRVEQYF.